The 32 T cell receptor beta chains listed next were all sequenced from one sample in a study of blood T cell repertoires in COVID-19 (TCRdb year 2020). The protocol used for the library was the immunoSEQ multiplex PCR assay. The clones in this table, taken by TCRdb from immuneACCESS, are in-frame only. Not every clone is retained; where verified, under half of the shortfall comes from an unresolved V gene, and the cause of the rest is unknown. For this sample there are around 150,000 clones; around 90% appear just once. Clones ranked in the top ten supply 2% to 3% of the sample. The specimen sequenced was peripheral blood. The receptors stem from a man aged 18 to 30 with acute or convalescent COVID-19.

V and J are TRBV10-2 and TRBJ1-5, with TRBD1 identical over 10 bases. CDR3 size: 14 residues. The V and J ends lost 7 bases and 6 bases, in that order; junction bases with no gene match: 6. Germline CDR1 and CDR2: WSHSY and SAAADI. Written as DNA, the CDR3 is TGCGCCAGCAAGCAGGACAGGGGGTTTCAGCCCCAGCATTTT. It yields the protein CASKQDRGFQPQHF.

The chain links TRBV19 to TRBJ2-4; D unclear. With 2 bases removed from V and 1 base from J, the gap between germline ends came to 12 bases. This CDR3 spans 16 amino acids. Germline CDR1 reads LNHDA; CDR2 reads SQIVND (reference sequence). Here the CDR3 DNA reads TGTGCCAGTAGTATACAAGCTCCCGGGGCCAAAAACATTCAGTACTTC. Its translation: CASSIQAPGAKNIQYF.

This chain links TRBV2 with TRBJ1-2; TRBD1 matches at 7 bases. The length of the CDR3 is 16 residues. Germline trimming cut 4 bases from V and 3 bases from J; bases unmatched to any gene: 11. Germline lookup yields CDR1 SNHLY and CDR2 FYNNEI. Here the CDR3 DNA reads TGTGCCAGCAGTGTCAGAAACAGGGGCGGGTACTATGGCTACACCTTC. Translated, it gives CASSVRNRGGYYGYTF. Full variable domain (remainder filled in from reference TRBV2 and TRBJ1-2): EPEVTQTPSHQVTQMGQEVILRCVPISNHLYFYWYRQILGQKVEFLVSFYNNEISEKSEIFDDQFSVERPDGSNFTLKIRSTKLEDSAMYFCASSVRNRGGYYGYTFGSGTRLTVV.

In DNA, the CDR3 is TGCGCCAGCAGCGAACCGACAGGGGGTAGGGGAGCTTTCTTT. Protein: CASSEPTGGRGAFF. The chain has TRBV5-1 and TRBJ1-1; 9 bases line up with TRBD1. The trim removed 4 bases at V and 10 bases at J, leaving 11 bases unmatched. This CDR3 is 14 amino acids long. CDR1 is SGHRS, CDR2 YFSETQ, per germline.

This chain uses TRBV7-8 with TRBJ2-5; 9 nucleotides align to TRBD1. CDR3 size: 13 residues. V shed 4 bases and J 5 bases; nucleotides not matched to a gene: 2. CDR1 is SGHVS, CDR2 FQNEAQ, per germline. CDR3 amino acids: CASSYGQGETQYF. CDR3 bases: TGTGCCAGCAGCTACGGACAGGGGGAGACCCAGTACTTC.

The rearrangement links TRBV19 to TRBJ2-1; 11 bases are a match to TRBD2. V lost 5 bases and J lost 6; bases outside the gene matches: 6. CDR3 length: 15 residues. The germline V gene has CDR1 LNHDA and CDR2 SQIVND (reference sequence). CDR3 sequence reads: CASSAYSGRANEQFF. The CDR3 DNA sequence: TGTGCCAGTAGTGCCTATAGCGGGAGGGCCAATGAGCAGTTCTTC.

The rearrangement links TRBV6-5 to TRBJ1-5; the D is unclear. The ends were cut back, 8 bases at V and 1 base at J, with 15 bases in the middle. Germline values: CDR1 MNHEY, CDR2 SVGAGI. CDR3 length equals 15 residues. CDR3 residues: CASHPGGSSNQPQHF. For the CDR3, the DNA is TGTGCCAGCCACCCGGGAGGGAGCAGCAATCAGCCCCAGCATTTT.

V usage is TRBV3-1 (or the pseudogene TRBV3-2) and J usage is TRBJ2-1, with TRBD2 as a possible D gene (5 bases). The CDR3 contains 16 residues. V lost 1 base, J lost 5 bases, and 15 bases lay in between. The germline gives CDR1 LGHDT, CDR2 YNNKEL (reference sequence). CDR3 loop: CASSQALAIGDNEQFF. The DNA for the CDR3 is TGTGCCAGCAGCCAAGCCTTAGCGATTGGTGACAATGAGCAGTTCTTC.

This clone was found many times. The CDR3 spells CASSALQGNLETQYF. CDR3 sequence (DNA): TGTGCCAGTAGTGCCCTTCAGGGAAATCTGGAGACCCAGTACTTC. The chain recombines TRBV19 with TRBJ2-5, with D possibly matching TRBD1 (5 bases). This CDR3 is built from 15 residues. V lost 5 bases and J 5 bases, leaving 18 bases between the germline ends. Germline V gives CDR1 LNHDA, CDR2 SQIVND (reference sequence).

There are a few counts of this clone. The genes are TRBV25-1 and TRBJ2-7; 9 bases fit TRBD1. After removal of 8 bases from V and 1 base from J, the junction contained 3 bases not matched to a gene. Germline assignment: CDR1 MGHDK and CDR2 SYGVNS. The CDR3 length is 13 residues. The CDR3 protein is CASSGTGSYEQYF. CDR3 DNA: TGTGCCAGCTCCGGGACAGGGTCCTACGAGCAGTACTTC.

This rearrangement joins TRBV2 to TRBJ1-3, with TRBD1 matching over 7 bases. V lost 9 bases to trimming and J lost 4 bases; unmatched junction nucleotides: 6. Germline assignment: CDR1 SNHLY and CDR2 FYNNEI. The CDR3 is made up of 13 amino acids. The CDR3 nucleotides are TGTGCCAGTCAGACAGGGACGGGAAACACCATATATTTT. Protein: CASQTGTGNTIYF. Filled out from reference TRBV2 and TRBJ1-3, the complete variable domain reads EPEVTQTPSHQVTQMGQEVILRCVPISNHLYFYWYRQILGQKVEFLVSFYNNEISEKSEIFDDQFSVERPDGSNFTLKIRSTKLEDSAMYFCASQTGTGNTIYFGEGSWLTVV.

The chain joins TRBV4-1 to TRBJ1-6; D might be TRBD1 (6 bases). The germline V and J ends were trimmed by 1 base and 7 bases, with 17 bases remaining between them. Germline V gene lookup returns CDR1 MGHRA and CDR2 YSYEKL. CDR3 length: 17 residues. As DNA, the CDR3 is TGCGCCAGCAGCCAAGTCGGAAGGCCAGGGGAGAATTCACCCCTCCACTTT. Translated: CASSQVGRPGENSPLHF.

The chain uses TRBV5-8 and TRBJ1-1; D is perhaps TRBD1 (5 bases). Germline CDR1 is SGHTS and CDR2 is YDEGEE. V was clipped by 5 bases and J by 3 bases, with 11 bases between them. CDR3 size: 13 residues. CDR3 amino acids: CASSPTRDTEAFF. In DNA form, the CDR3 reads TGTGCCAGCAGTCCCACCAGGGACACTGAAGCTTTCTTT. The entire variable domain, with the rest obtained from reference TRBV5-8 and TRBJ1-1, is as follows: EAGVTQSPTHLIKTRGQQATLRCSPISGHTSVYWYQQALGLGLQFLLWYDEGEERNRGNFPPRFSGRQFPNYSSELNVNALELEDSALYLCASSPTRDTEAFFGQGTRLTVV.

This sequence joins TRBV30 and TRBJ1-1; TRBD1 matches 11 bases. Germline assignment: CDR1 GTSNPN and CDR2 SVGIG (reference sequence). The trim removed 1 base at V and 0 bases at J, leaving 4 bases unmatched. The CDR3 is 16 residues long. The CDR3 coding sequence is TGTGCCTGGAGTGGGACAGGGGGCTCCATGAACACTGAAGCTTTCTTT. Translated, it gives CAWSGTGGSMNTEAFF.

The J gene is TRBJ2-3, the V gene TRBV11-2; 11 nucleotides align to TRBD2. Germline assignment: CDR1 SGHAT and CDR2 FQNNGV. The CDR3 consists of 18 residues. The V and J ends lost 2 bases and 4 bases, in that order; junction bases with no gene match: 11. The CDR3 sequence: CASSLRARGTSGSDTQYF. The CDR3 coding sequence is TGTGCCAGCAGCTTACGTGCGCGAGGGACTAGCGGTTCAGATACGCAGTATTTT.

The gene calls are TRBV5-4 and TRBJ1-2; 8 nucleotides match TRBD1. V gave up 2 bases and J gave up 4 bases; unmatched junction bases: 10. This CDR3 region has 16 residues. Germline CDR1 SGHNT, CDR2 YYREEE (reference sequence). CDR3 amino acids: CASSLLFGQGGYGYTF. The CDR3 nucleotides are TGTGCCAGCAGCTTATTATTTGGACAGGGCGGCTATGGCTACACCTTC.

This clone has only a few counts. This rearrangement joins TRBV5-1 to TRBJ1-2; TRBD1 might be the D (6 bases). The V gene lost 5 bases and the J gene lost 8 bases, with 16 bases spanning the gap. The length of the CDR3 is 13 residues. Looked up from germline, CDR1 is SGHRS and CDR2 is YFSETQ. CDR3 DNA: TGCGCCAGCAGAGGACAGAACAATCTGGGCTACACCTTC. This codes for CASRGQNNLGYTF.

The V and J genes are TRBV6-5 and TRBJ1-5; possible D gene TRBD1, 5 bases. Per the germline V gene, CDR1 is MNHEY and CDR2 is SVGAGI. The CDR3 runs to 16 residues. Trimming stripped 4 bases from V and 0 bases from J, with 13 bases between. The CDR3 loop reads CASSSGHANSNQPQHF. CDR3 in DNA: TGTGCCAGCAGTTCCGGACACGCCAATAGCAATCAGCCCCAGCATTTT.

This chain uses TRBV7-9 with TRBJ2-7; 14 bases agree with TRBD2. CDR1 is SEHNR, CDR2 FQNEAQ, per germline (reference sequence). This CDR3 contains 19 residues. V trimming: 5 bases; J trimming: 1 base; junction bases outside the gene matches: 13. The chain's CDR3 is CASSRWMGLAGAESYEQYF. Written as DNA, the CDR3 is TGTGCCAGCAGCCGGTGGATGGGACTAGCGGGAGCGGAATCCTACGAGCAGTACTTC.

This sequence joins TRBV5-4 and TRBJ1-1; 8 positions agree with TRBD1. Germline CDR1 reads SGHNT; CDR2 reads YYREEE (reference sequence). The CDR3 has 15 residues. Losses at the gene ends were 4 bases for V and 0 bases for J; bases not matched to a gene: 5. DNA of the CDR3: TGTGCCAGCAGCCCGGCGGACAGGGTGAACACTGAAGCTTTCTTT. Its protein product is CASSPADRVNTEAFF.

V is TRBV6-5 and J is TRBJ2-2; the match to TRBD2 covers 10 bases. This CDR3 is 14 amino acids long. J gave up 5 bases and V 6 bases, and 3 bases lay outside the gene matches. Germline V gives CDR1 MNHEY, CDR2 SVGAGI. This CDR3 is CASRFSGRTGELFF. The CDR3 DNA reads TGTGCCAGCAGATTTAGCGGGAGGACCGGGGAGCTGTTTTTT.

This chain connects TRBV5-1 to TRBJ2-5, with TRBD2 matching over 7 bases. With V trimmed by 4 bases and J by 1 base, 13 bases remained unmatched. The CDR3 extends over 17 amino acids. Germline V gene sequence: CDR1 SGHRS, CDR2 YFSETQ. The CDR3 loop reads CASSAGGEVAPQETQYF. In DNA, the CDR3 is TGCGCCAGCAGCGCTGGGGGGGAGGTGGCACCCCAAGAGACCCAGTACTTC.

The CDR3 DNA is TGTGCCAGCAGTTCTCAATTTACAGTGAACACTGAAGCTTTCTTT. It encodes CASSSQFTVNTEAFF. The rearrangement uses TRBV6-6 and TRBJ1-1; no definite D call. This CDR3 contains 15 residues. Per germline, CDR1 MNHNY and CDR2 SVGAGI (reference sequence). The V gene lost 4 bases and the J gene lost 0 bases, with 12 bases spanning the gap.

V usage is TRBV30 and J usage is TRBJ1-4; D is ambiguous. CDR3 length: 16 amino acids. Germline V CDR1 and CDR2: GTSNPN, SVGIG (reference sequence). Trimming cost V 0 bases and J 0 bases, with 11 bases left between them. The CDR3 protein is CAWSVLEGTTNEKLFF. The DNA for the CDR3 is TGTGCCTGGAGTGTACTAGAAGGAACAACTAATGAAAAACTGTTTTTT.

CDR3 nucleotides: TGTGCCAGCAGCTTGCTCGAGACAAGGAACACCGGGGAGCTGTTTTTT. Its translation: CASSLLETRNTGELFF. This sequence joins TRBV5-5 and TRBJ2-2; unclear D gene. CDR3 length: 16 amino acids. Between the trimmed V and J ends, which lost 1 base and 1 base, there was a span of 11 bases. Germline V lookup: CDR1 SGHKS, CDR2 YYEKEE (reference sequence).

The CDR3 loop reads CASSPNRGGKLFF. The CDR3 DNA follows: TGTGCCAGCAGTCCAAACAGGGGGGGAAAACTGTTTTTT. The rearrangement links TRBV6-5 to TRBJ1-4, with 8 nucleotides matching TRBD1. Germline V gives CDR1 MNHEY, CDR2 SVGAGI. The CDR3 is 13 residues long. With V trimmed by 5 bases and J by 10 bases, 6 bases remained unmatched.

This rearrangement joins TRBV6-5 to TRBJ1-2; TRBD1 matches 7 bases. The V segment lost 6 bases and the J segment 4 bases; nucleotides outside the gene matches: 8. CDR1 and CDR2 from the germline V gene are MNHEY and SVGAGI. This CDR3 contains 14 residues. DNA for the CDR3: TGTGCCAGCAGCATGGGACAGCTCATCTATGGCTACACCTTC. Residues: CASSMGQLIYGYTF.

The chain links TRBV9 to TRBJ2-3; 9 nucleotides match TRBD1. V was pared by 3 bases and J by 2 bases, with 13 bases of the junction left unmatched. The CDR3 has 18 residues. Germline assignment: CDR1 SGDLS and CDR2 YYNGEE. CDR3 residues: CASSARHRDRAYTDTQYF. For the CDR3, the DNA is TGTGCCAGCAGCGCAAGACACCGGGACAGGGCGTACACAGATACGCAGTATTTT. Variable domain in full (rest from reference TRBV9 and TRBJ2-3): DSGVTQTPKHLITATGQRVTLRCSPRSGDLSVYWYQQSLDQGLQFLIQYYNGEERAKGNILERFSAQQFPDLHSELNLSSLELGDSALYFCASSARHRDRAYTDTQYFGPGTRLTVL.

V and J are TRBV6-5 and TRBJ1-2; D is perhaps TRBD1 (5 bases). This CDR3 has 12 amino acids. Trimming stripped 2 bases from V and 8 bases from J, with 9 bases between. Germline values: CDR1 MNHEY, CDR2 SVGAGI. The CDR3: CASSYVGGGYTF. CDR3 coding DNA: TGTGCCAGCAGTTACGTGGGGGGAGGCTACACCTTC.

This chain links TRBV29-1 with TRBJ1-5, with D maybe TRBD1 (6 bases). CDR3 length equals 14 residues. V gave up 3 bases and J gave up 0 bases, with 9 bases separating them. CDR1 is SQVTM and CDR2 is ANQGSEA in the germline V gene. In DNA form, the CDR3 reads TGCAGCGTTGAGACAGGCAATAGCAATCAGCCCCAGCATTTT. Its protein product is CSVETGNSNQPQHF.

CDR3 residues: CAWSFGSYEQYF. CDR3 coding DNA: TGTGCCTGGAGTTTTGGGAGCTACGAGCAGTACTTC. The rearrangement links TRBV30 to TRBJ2-7, with D maybe TRBD2 (5 bases). The ends were cut back, 2 bases at V and 3 bases at J, with 8 bases in the middle. This CDR3 has 12 residues. CDR1 and CDR2 (germline): GTSNPN, SVGIG (reference sequence).

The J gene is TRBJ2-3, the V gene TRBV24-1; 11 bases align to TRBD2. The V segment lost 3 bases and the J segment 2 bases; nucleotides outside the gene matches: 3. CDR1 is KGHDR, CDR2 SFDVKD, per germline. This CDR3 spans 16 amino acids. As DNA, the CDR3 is TGTGCCACCAGTGATACTAGCGGGAGATCCACAGATACGCAGTATTTT. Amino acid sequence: CATSDTSGRSTDTQYF.